This T cell receptor beta chain emerged from a study of technical replicates of blood from a handful of donors. V was shortened by 10 bases and J by 3 bases, with 15 bases between the two germline ends. Germline-derived CDR1 and CDR2 are WSHSY and SAAADI. This CDR3 is built from 13 residues. TCRdb keeps only in-frame clones here, not all; method: immunoSEQ multiplex PCR. The sample lists some 80,000 clones; nearly 98% were seen once. The sequenced material came from T cells isolated from PBMCs. The clonotype comes from a human donor in good health. This chain links TRBV10-2 with TRBJ1-2; the D gene is possibly TRBD1 (5 bases). The CDR3 protein is CAISRGSDYGYTF. CDR3 bases: TGCGCCATCTCACGGGGGTCGGACTATGGCTACACCTTC.